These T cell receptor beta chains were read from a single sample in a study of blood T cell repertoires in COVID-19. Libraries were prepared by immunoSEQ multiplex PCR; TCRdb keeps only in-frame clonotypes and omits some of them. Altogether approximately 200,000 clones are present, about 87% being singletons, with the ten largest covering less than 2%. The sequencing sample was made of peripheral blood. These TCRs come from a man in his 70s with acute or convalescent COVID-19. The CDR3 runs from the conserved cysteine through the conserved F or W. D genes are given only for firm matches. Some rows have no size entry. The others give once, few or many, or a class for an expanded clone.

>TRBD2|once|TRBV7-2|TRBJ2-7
TGTGCCAGCAGCTTATTGGAGCGGGGTTACCCCTACGAGCAGTACTTC
CASSLLERGYPYEQYF
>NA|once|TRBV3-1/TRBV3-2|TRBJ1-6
TGTGCCAGCAGCCAAGAGGGGGGAGGGGGTAATTCACCCCTCCACTTT
CASSQEGGGGNSPLHF
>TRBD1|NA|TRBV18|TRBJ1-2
TGTGCCAGCTCACCCGGGACAGACCTCTATGGCTACACCTTC
CASSPGTDLYGYTF
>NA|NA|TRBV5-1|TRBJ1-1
TGCGCCAGCAGCTTGGGGGGGACATTTGAAGCTTTCTTT
CASSLGGTFEAFF
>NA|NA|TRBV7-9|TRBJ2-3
TGTGCCAGCAGCTTACGGGCAGGGCTAAACACAGATACGCAGTATTTT
CASSLRAGLNTDTQYF
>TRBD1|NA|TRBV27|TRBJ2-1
TGTGCCAGCGGGCGGTTGGACAGGTCCTACAATGAGCAGTTCTTC
CASGRLDRSYNEQFF
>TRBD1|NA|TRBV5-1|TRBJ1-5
TGCGCCAGCAGCTCTGGGACAGGGGGCGCGGAACAGCCCCAGCATTTT
CASSSGTGGAEQPQHF
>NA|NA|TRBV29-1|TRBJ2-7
TGCAGCGTTGTTGGATTCGTATTCGGCCGGAGTTCCAGCTCCTACGAGCAGTACTTC
CSVVGFVFGRSSSSYEQYF
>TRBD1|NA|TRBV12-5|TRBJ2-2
TGTGCTAGTGGTTTGACGGGACAGCCCACCGGGGAGCTGTTTTTT
CASGLTGQPTGELFF
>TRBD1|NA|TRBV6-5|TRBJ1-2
TGTGCCAGCAGTCGAGACCGGACAGGGCGGAGTGGCTACACCTTC
CASSRDRTGRSGYTF
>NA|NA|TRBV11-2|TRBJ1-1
TGTGCCAGCTCCAACAGGGAGGGCACTGAAGCTTTCTTT
CASSNREGTEAFF
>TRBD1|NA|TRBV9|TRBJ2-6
TGTGCCAGCAGCCCTTCGACAGGGCTAAAGGTGGGGGCCAACGTCCTGACTTTC
CASSPSTGLKVGANVLTF
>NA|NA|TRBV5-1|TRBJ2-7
TGCGCCAGCAGGTTACTAGGGCAAAGCTCCTACGAGCAGTACTTC
CASRLLGQSSYEQYF
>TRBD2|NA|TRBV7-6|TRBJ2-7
TGTGCCAGCAGCTTAGGAGCGGGAGTCCTAGGCGAGCAGTACTTC
CASSLGAGVLGEQYF
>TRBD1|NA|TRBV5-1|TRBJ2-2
TGCGCCAGCAGCTTACCTAGGACAGGGACGACCGGGGAGCTGTTTTTT
CASSLPRTGTTGELFF
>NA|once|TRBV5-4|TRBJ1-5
TGTGCCAGCAGCTTGCAGGGTTCCAATCAGCCCCAGCATTTT
CASSLQGSNQPQHF
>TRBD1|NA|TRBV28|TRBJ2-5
TGTGCCAGCGGAGGGACAGGGGGGACCCAGTACTTC
CASGGTGGTQYF
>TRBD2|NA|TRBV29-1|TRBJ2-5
TGCAGCGTTGGGGTAGCGGGAGGCCCAGGGGCCCAGTACTTC
CSVGVAGGPGAQYF
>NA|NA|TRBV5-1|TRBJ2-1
TGCGCCAGCAGACCTCTGCAGTACAATGAGCAGTTCTTC
CASRPLQYNEQFF
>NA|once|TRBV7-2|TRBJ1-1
TGTGCCAGCAGCGTCGAGCAGGGGCGGGGGACTGAAGCTTTCTTT
CASSVEQGRGTEAFF
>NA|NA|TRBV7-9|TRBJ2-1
TGTGCCAGCAGCTTAGGTCAGGGCAGGCGCTCCTACAATGAGCAGTTCTTC
CASSLGQGRRSYNEQFF
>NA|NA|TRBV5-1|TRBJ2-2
TGCGCCAGCAGAACGACTAGTGTAACCGGGGAGCTGTTTTTT
CASRTTSVTGELFF
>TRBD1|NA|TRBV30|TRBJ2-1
TGTGCCTGGAGTTGGACAGGGCCTAATGAGCAGTTCTTC
CAWSWTGPNEQFF
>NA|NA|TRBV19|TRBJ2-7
TGTGCCAGTAGTATCGGCCAGGGCAACTACGAGCAGTACTTC
CASSIGQGNYEQYF
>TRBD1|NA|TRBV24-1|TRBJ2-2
TGTGCCACCAGTGACTCACCGGGACAGATGAACACCGGGGAGCTGTTTTTT
CATSDSPGQMNTGELFF
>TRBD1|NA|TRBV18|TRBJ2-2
TGTGCCAGCTCTTCCGGGACAGGGGGAGGCCGGGAGCTGTTTTTT
CASSSGTGGGRELFF
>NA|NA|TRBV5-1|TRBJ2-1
TGCGCCAGCAGCGGAGGACAGTCCCTCTACAATGAGCAGTTCTTC
CASSGGQSLYNEQFF
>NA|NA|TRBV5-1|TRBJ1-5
TGCGCCAGCAGCTACACAGGTATGGAACAGCCCCAGCATTTT
CASSYTGMEQPQHF
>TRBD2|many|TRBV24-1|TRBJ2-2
TGTGCCACCAGTGACAGACTAGCGGGTCGTCTGGGCGGGGAGCTGTTTTTT
CATSDRLAGRLGGELFF
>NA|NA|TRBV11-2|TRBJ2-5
TGTGCCAGCCGCCTCAGGGGCGCTTCCTCCCCGGAGACCCAGTACTTC
CASRLRGASSPETQYF
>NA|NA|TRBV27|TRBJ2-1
TGTGCCAGCAGTTCTCCCGTGAATGAGCAGTTCTTC
CASSSPVNEQFF
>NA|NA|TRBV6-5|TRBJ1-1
TGTGCCAGCAGTTTCGGGACTGAAGCTTTCTTT
CASSFGTEAFF
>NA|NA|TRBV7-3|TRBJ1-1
TGTGCCAGCAGCTTAATGGGGCAGGGAAACACTGAAGCTTTCTTT
CASSLMGQGNTEAFF
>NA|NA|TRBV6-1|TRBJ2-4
TGTGCCAGCAGTGGGGGGCCCGGGGCGGCCAAAAACATTCAGTACTTC
CASSGGPGAAKNIQYF
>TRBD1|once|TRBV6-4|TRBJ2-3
TGTGCCAGCAGTCCAGGGACAGCCACAGATACGCAGTATTTT
CASSPGTATDTQYF
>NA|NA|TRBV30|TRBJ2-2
TGTGCCTGGAGTGTACAGAGAAGCGGGGAGCTGTTTTTT
CAWSVQRSGELFF
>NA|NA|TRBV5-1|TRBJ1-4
TGCGCCAGCAGCTTACAGGGAGGGGAAAAACTGTTTTTT
CASSLQGGEKLFF
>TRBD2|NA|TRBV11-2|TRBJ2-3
TGTGCCAGCAGCTTAGCCGGGAGGGCCCCAGATACGCAGTATTTT
CASSLAGRAPDTQYF
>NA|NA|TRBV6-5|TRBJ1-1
TGTGCCAGCAGTTACTCGTTTTCAATGGGCATCACTGAAGCTTTCTTT
CASSYSFSMGITEAFF
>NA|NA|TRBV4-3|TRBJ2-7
TGCGCCAGCAGCCAAGTTTCGGGCGAGCAGTACTTC
CASSQVSGEQYF
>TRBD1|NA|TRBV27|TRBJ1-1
TGTGCCAGCACTGACAGGGGGACCACTGAAGCTTTCTTT
CASTDRGTTEAFF
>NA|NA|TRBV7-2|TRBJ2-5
TGTGCCAGCAGCTTAGTTATGTACCAAGAGACCCAGTACTTC
CASSLVMYQETQYF
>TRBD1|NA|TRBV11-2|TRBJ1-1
TGTGCCAGCAGTAGGGACAGGGGGCTTTTTGAAGCTTTCTTT
CASSRDRGLFEAFF
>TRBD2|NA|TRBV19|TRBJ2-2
TGTGCCAGTACCCCGACCCTAGCGGGATTAACCGGGGAGCTGTTTTTT
CASTPTLAGLTGELFF
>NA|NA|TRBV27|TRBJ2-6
TGTGCCAGCAGTTTGTATTATTATTTCGTTGAGACAGAAAATAGCTCTGGGGCCAACGTCCTGACTTTC
CASSLYYYFVETENSSGANVLTF
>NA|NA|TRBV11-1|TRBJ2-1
TGTGCCAGCAGCTTACCGAGTTCCTACAATGAGCAGTTCTTC
CASSLPSSYNEQFF
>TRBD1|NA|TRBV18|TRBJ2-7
TGTGCCAGCTCCCGGGGACAGGGGTCTTTGGACTCCTACGAGCAGTACTTC
CASSRGQGSLDSYEQYF
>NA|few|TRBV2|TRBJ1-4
TGTGCCAGCAGTGAACGTAGAGAAAAACTGTTTTTT
CASSERREKLFF
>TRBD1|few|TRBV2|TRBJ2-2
TGTGCCAGCAGTCCTGGGACAGGGCGCACCGGGGAGCTGTTTTTT
CASSPGTGRTGELFF
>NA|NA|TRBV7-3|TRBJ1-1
TGTGCCAGCAGCTTAACGTTACGGACAGTTAACACTGAAGCTTTCTTT
CASSLTLRTVNTEAFF
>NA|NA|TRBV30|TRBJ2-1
TGTGCCTGGAGTCGCATAGGAGACGTCAATGAGCAGTTCTTC
CAWSRIGDVNEQFF
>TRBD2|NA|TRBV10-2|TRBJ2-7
TGCGCCAGCAGTGCTATGACTAGCGGGAGATTTCACGAGCAGTACTTC
CASSAMTSGRFHEQYF
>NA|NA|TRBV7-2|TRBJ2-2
TGTGCCAGCAGCTTTCGGTCGGGAGTAAGCACCGGGGAGCTGTTTTTT
CASSFRSGVSTGELFF
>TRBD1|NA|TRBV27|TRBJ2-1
TGTGCCAGCAGTTTATTCGACAGGGCCTACAATGAGCAGTTCTTC
CASSLFDRAYNEQFF
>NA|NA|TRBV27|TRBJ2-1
TGTGCCAGCTCTTCGAAACAACGACAAGTAAACAATGAGCAGTTCTTC
CASSSKQRQVNNEQFF